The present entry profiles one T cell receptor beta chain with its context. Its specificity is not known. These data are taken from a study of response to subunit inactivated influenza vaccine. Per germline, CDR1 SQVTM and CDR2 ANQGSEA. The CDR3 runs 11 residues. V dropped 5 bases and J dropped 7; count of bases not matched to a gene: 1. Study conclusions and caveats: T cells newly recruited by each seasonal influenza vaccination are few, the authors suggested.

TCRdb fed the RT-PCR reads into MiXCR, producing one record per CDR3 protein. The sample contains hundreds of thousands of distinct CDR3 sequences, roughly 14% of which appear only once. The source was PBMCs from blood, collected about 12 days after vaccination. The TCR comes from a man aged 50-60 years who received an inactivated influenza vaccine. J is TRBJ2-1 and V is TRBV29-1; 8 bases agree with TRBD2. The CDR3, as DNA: TGCAGCGTTAGACTAGCGAATGAGCAGTTCTTC. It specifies CSVRLANEQFF.